These 27 T cell receptor beta chains originate from one sample sequenced in a study of T cell responses to AZD1222 COVID-19 vaccine. Repertoires were generated with immunoSEQ multiplex PCR, while TCRdb's copy carries only in-frame clones and drops some. In the table there are just under 20,000 clones, almost 85% of which are singletons. Source: peripheral blood, taken 28 days after the second AZD1222 dose. The receptor source for this set is an adult who received the AZD1222 COVID-19 vaccine.

The J gene is TRBJ2-7, the V gene TRBV30; no reliable D call. CDR3 size: 11 residues. CDR1 is GTSNPN, CDR2 SVGIG, per germline (reference sequence). V lost 5 bases and J lost 0, with 5 bases in between. The CDR3 loop reads CAWAVSYEQYF. The CDR3 bases are TGTGCCTGGGCAGTCTCCTACGAGCAGTACTTC.

The rearrangement uses TRBV7-6 and TRBJ2-5; 8 bases agree with TRBD1. The CDR3 length is 16 residues. Trimming removed 3 bases from V and 4 bases from J; junction bases left unmatched: 10. Germline V gene lookup returns CDR1 SGHVS and CDR2 FNYEAQ. For the CDR3, the DNA is TGTGCCAGCAGCTTCCCAGGGGGCGAGGTGGCAGAGACCCAGTACTTC. Protein product: CASSFPGGEVAETQYF.

The rearrangement links TRBV11-2 to TRBJ2-7; 8 bases map to TRBD1. The V and J ends lost 2 bases and 0 bases, in that order; junction bases with no gene match: 12. Germline V gene data show CDR1 as SGHAT and CDR2 as FQNNGV. There are 18 residues in the CDR3. The DNA for the CDR3 is TGTGCCAGCAGCTTACAACAAAGGGTTACAGGGGGCTCCTACGAGCAGTACTTC. It codes for CASSLQQRVTGGSYEQYF.

This chain uses TRBV7-7 with TRBJ2-3, with D possibly called TRBD1 or TRBD2 (5 bases each). The CDR3 consists of 13 residues. CDR1 is SSHAT and CDR2 is FNYEAQ in the germline V gene (reference sequence). V shed 1 base and J shed 6 bases, with 8 bases lying between them. In DNA form, the CDR3 reads TGTGCCAGCAGCTTAGGGGGACCGGATACGCAGTATTTT. Translation: CASSLGGPDTQYF.

The V gene is TRBV4-1, the J gene TRBJ2-3; perhaps TRBD2 as D (5 bases). Trimming cost V 2 bases and J 2 bases, with 20 bases left between them. Germline V lookup: CDR1 MGHRA, CDR2 YSYEKL. The length of the CDR3 is 18 residues. This chain's CDR3 is CASSQKIPAAGNTDTQYF. The CDR3 DNA sequence: TGCGCCAGCAGCCAAAAGATCCCCGCGGCGGGCAACACAGATACGCAGTATTTT.

This clone was seen only a few times. The chain recombines TRBV30 with TRBJ1-1, with D uncertain. Germline CDR1 reads GTSNPN; CDR2 reads SVGIG (reference sequence). V gave up 3 bases and J gave up 11 bases, with 13 bases separating them. The CDR3 is 11 amino acids. The CDR3 here is CAWRGSGYAFF. The CDR3 DNA follows: TGTGCCTGGAGGGGCTCGGGTTACGCTTTCTTT.

This chain links TRBV19 with TRBJ1-1, with D uncertain. Germline V gene sequence: CDR1 LNHDA, CDR2 SQIVND (reference sequence). This CDR3 spans 14 amino acids. Trimming removed 3 bases at V and 6 bases at J, with 14 bases between. CDR3 in amino acids: CASSIGRIGAEAFF. The CDR3 coding sequence is TGTGCCAGTAGTATTGGTCGGATCGGGGCTGAAGCTTTCTTT.

This sequence joins TRBV5-1 and TRBJ2-1; maybe TRBD2 (6 bases). Germline V gene data show CDR1 as SGHRS and CDR2 as YFSETQ. There are 14 residues in the CDR3. The V gene lost 8 bases and the J gene lost 1 base, with 13 bases spanning the gap. The CDR3 sequence: CASGPGTSYNEQFF. Written as DNA, the CDR3 is TGCGCCAGTGGGCCCGGGACTTCCTACAATGAGCAGTTCTTC.

This chain uses TRBV7-2 with TRBJ1-1; TRBD1 aligns across 7 bases. V lost 1 base to trimming and J lost 5 bases; unmatched junction nucleotides: 7. CDR1 SGHTA and CDR2 FQGNSA come from the germline V gene. The CDR3 length is 15 residues. CDR3 in DNA: TGTGCCAGCAGCTTAGGCATCAGGGGGAAAACTGAAGCTTTCTTT. The encoded protein is CASSLGIRGKTEAFF.

The V and J genes are TRBV14 and TRBJ2-7; D is perhaps TRBD2 (6 bases). V lost 0 bases to trimming and J lost 0 bases, with 12 bases between them. The CDR3 length is 16 residues. CDR1 and CDR2 (germline): SGHDN, FVKESK. CDR3 loop: CASSQDWGEVSYEQYF. CDR3 in DNA: TGTGCCAGCAGCCAAGATTGGGGGGAAGTCTCCTACGAGCAGTACTTC.

The V call is TRBV19, the J call TRBJ1-1; possibly TRBD1 for D (5 bases). The CDR3 contains 15 residues. Trimming left V 6 bases short and J 6 bases short, with 20 bases between. Germline-derived CDR1 and CDR2 are LNHDA and SQIVND (reference sequence). This chain's CDR3 is CASRDRDGVLAEAFF. The CDR3 coding sequence is TGTGCCAGTAGGGACCGGGACGGGGTTCTAGCTGAAGCTTTCTTT.

J is TRBJ1-2 and V is TRBV6-5; D remains unclear. Trimming shortened V by 0 bases and J by 3 bases, and 5 bases separated the two germline ends. Germline V lookup: CDR1 MNHEY, CDR2 SVGAGI. This CDR3 has 13 residues. The CDR3 sequence: CASSYSRDYGYTF. CDR3 DNA: TGTGCCAGCAGTTACTCCCGGGACTATGGCTACACCTTC.

This chain links TRBV28 with TRBJ1-5, with D maybe TRBD1 (5 bases). Germline CDR1 is MDHEN and CDR2 is SYDVKM. V dropped 7 bases and J dropped 6 bases, with 19 bases sitting between them. CDR3 length: 15 residues. The DNA of the CDR3 is TGTGCCAGCAACGAGGACCCCGAGGGGACTCAGCCCCAGCATTTT. Amino acid sequence: CASNEDPEGTQPQHF.

The chain has TRBV30 and TRBJ1-2, with TRBD1 matching over 8 bases. The CDR3 has 13 residues. Germline lookup yields CDR1 GTSNPN and CDR2 SVGIG (reference sequence). J was trimmed by 7 bases and V by 4 bases; bases with no gene match: 8. The CDR3 sequence is CAWNEQGAGGYTF. The CDR3 nucleotides are TGTGCCTGGAATGAGCAGGGGGCAGGTGGCTACACCTTC.

The chain recombines TRBV6-2 or TRBV6-3 with TRBJ2-7; 13 nucleotides match TRBD2. Germline CDR1 reads MNHEY; CDR2 reads SVGEGT. The CDR3 is made up of 15 amino acids. V dropped 4 bases and J dropped 6; count of bases not matched to a gene: 6. CDR3 sequence (DNA): TGTGCCAGCAGTTTCGGGACTAGCGGGATTGGCGAGCAGTACTTC. Residues: CASSFGTSGIGEQYF.

The chain carries TRBV3-1 (or the pseudogene TRBV3-2) and TRBJ1-4, with D possibly being TRBD1 (5 bases). The ends were cut back, 5 bases at V and 2 bases at J, with 18 bases in the middle. CDR1 is LGHDT and CDR2 is YNNKEL in the germline V gene (reference sequence). This CDR3 is 17 amino acids long. As DNA, the CDR3 is TGTGCCAGCAGCACCATCCGGGACCGAAGGACTAATGAAAAACTGTTTTTT. Encoded protein: CASSTIRDRRTNEKLFF.

The gene calls are TRBV4-1 and TRBJ1-1; maybe TRBD1 (5 bases). Germline-derived CDR1 and CDR2 are MGHRA and YSYEKL. V was cut by 4 bases and J by 1 base, with 16 bases left in between. This CDR3 region has 16 residues. For the CDR3, the DNA is TGCGCCAGCAGCCCCGGGAGGGGCGCGGGGAACACTGAAGCTTTCTTT. As protein: CASSPGRGAGNTEAFF.

This clone was picked up a small number of times. This chain uses TRBV27 with TRBJ1-2; D unclear. Trimming stripped 5 bases from V and 4 bases from J, with 5 bases between. The CDR3 sequence is 11 residues long. Germline V gene sequence: CDR1 MNHEY, CDR2 SMNVEV (reference sequence). CDR3 residues: CASSRGYGYTF. As DNA, the CDR3 is TGTGCCAGCAGTCGGGGCTATGGCTACACCTTC.

The genes are TRBV6-1 and TRBJ2-5, with D hard to call. V gave up 2 bases and J gave up 0 bases, with 13 bases separating them. CDR1 is MNHNS, CDR2 SASEGT, per germline. CDR3 length: 16 amino acids. CDR3 region: CASSELVTTNQETQYF. The CDR3 nucleotides are TGTGCCAGCAGTGAACTCGTAACGACAAACCAAGAGACCCAGTACTTC.

The chain couples TRBV13 to TRBJ2-7, with 14 bases that match TRBD2. Trimming took 6 bases from V and 5 from J; bases not matched to a gene: 12. This CDR3 spans 17 amino acids. Germline V CDR1 and CDR2: PRHDT, FYEKMQ (reference sequence). The CDR3 sequence is CASSQRTSGRYIHEQYF. DNA for the CDR3: TGTGCCAGCAGTCAAAGGACTAGCGGGAGGTATATCCACGAGCAGTACTTC.

The rearrangement uses TRBV20-1 and TRBJ1-5; TRBD1 might be the D (5 bases). Germline CDR1 is DFQATT and CDR2 is SNEGSKA (reference sequence). This CDR3 region has 15 residues. V lost 3 bases, J lost 5 bases, and 17 bases lay in between. CDR3 bases: TGCAGTGCTAGTTGGGCCGGGGCGGGGGATCAGCCCCAGCATTTT. This codes for CSASWAGAGDQPQHF.

This clone was counted only a few times. This sequence joins TRBV7-9 and TRBJ1-1; no reliable D call. V shed 4 bases and J shed 1 base, with 7 bases lying between them. This CDR3 is 13 amino acids long. Germline values: CDR1 SEHNR, CDR2 FQNEAQ (reference sequence). CDR3 region: CASSSRENTEAFF. DNA for the CDR3: TGTGCCAGCAGCTCGAGAGAGAACACTGAAGCTTTCTTT.

The chain couples TRBV18 to TRBJ2-7; the D gene is possibly TRBD1 (5 bases). The CDR3 runs 14 residues. The germline V gene has CDR1 KGHSH and CDR2 LQKENI. The V end was cut by 4 bases, the J end by 3 bases, with 13 bases between. CDR3 DNA: TGTGCCAGCTCACTCCCTGGGGCTAACTACGAGCAGTACTTC. It yields the protein CASSLPGANYEQYF. The full variable domain, with the rest looked up from reference TRBV18 and TRBJ2-7, is NAGVMQNPRHLVRRRGQEARLRCSPMKGHSHVYWYRQLPEEGLKFMVYLQKENIIDESGMPKERFSAEFPKEGPSILRIQQVVRGDSAAYFCASSLPGANYEQYFGPGTRLTVT.

The rearrangement joins TRBV19 to TRBJ2-2; D gene unclear. V was trimmed by 7 bases and J by 0 bases, leaving 12 bases between them. This CDR3 spans 15 amino acids. Germline V gene sequence: CDR1 LNHDA, CDR2 SQIVND (reference sequence). The CDR3 reads CASTLSRANTGELFF. CDR3 sequence (DNA): TGTGCCAGTACCTTATCCCGGGCGAACACCGGGGAGCTGTTTTTT.

Of note for this clone: At one end, the junction sequence differs from germline, possibly due to a read error. The genes are TRBV7-2 and TRBJ1-1; D is perhaps TRBD1 (6 bases). The CDR3 is 14 amino acids. Germline CDR1 reads SGHTA; CDR2 reads FQGNSA. Written as DNA, the CDR3 is TGTGCCAGCAGTTTAGGGATAGGGGGCACTGAAGCTTTCTTT. Amino acids: CASSLGIGGTEAFF.

The V and J genes are TRBV10-1 and TRBJ2-2; D is possibly TRBD1 (6 bases). The V and J ends lost 8 bases and 2 bases respectively, with 15 bases between them. In germline, CDR1 is WNHNN, CDR2 SYGVQD (reference sequence). The CDR3 loop spans 15 amino acids. The CDR3 DNA is TGCGCCAGCGGAGAGCAGGGGATAAACACCGGGGAGCTGTTTTTT. This translates into CASGEQGINTGELFF.

V and J are TRBV18 and TRBJ2-7; tentative D call: TRBD2 (5 bases). CDR1 is KGHSH, CDR2 LQKENI, per germline. The length of the CDR3 is 15 residues. Deletions cut 5 bases from V and 6 bases from J, with 20 bases between. This CDR3 reads CASSSPMRRPLEQYF. Written as DNA, the CDR3 is TGTGCCAGCTCATCCCCCATGCGGAGGCCTCTCGAGCAGTACTTC.